A single sample is the source of the 22 T cell receptor beta chains below, sequenced in a study of radiation and T cells in renal cell carcinoma. The method was immunoSEQ multiplex PCR; TCRdb's version includes in-frame clones alone and lacks a portion of them. The table records 150,000 or so clones, about 87% of them present only once. Time point specified: blood 2 weeks post-SBRT. Treatment described: 15 Gy SBRT to primary tumor, nephrectomy 4 weeks later. The input for sequencing was blood, taken from a patient whose treatment included radiotherapy and nephrectomy. These receptors all come from a woman between 50 and 59 years old with renal cell carcinoma.

J is TRBJ1-2 and V is TRBV18; unclear D gene. The germline V gene has CDR1 KGHSH and CDR2 LQKENI. The CDR3 loop spans 17 amino acids. The germline V and J ends were trimmed by 3 bases and 4 bases, with 21 bases remaining between them. The CDR3 DNA sequence: TGTGCCAGCTCACCCTCCGAGGCCAGCTCCTCAACCTATGGCTACACCTTC. It yields the protein CASSPSEASSSTYGYTF.

V usage is TRBV6-5 and J usage is TRBJ1-2, with D tentatively TRBD1 (6 bases). V lost 6 bases, J lost 6 bases, and 11 bases lay in between. Germline CDR1 and CDR2: MNHEY and SVGAGI. This CDR3 has 12 amino acids. CDR3 in DNA: TGTGCCAGCAGGGGGACAAGGAATGGCTACACCTTC. It translates to CASRGTRNGYTF.

The rearrangement uses TRBV6-5 and TRBJ1-2; unclear D gene. Germline CDR1 reads MNHEY; CDR2 reads SVGAGI. V was trimmed by 2 bases and J by 4 bases, leaving 8 bases between them. The CDR3 covers 13 residues. The CDR3 nucleotides are TGTGCCAGCAGTTACGGCCAGCCCTATGGCTACACCTTC. Encoded protein: CASSYGQPYGYTF.

The V call is TRBV5-1, the J call TRBJ2-5, with 7 bases that match TRBD2. Germline assignment: CDR1 SGHRS and CDR2 YFSETQ. The CDR3 length is 17 residues. V shed 4 bases and J 0 bases; nucleotides not matched to a gene: 12. The CDR3 nucleotides read TGCGCCAGCAGCCCCAGCGGCGGGGGAACTTACCAAGAGACCCAGTACTTC. Translation gives CASSPSGGGTYQETQYF. The full variable domain, its missing parts supplied by reference TRBV5-1 and TRBJ2-5, is KAGVTQTPRYLIKTRGQQVTLSCSPISGHRSVSWYQQTPGQGLQFLFEYFSETQRNKGNFPGRFSGRQFSNSRSEMNVSTLELGDSALYLCASSPSGGGTYQETQYFGPGTRLLVL.

The chain couples TRBV7-2 to TRBJ2-1, with a possible D match to TRBD1 (5 bases). V gave up 5 bases and J gave up 7 bases, with 18 bases separating them. The CDR3 runs to 15 residues. In germline, CDR1 is SGHTA, CDR2 FQGNSA. The CDR3 DNA is TGTGCCAGCAGCCAGACAGACACCCGTTTTAATGAGCAGTTCTTC. Translation gives CASSQTDTRFNEQFF.

The chain employs TRBV30 and TRBJ1-4, with TRBD1 matching over 9 bases. This CDR3 spans 13 amino acids. V dropped 4 bases and J dropped 6; count of bases not matched to a gene: 3. CDR1 and CDR2 from the germline V gene are GTSNPN and SVGIG (reference sequence). CDR3 in DNA: TGTGCCTGGAACAGGGGGCGCGATGAAAAACTGTTTTTT. As protein: CAWNRGRDEKLFF.

This clone was seen more than once but under ten times. The chain is built from TRBV10-3 and TRBJ1-1, with a possible D match to TRBD1 (6 bases). Per the germline V gene, CDR1 is ENHRY and CDR2 is SYGVKD. The V end was cut by 9 bases, the J end by 3 bases, with 14 bases between. The CDR3 has 13 amino acids. In DNA, the CDR3 is TGTGCCATAAAGGGCAGGGGCGACACTGAAGCTTTCTTT. This encodes CAIKGRGDTEAFF.

The gene calls are TRBV6-6 and TRBJ2-7, with 11 bases lining up with TRBD2. CDR1 is MNHNY, CDR2 SVGAGI, per germline (reference sequence). The V and J ends lost 5 bases and 2 bases, in that order; junction bases with no gene match: 5. The CDR3 runs to 15 residues. CDR3 DNA sequence: TGTGCCAGCAGTCAGGGACTAGCGGATCCCTACGAGCAGTACTTC. This sequence encodes CASSQGLADPYEQYF.

The chain is built from TRBV5-1 and TRBJ2-1; no definite D call. The length of the CDR3 is 14 residues. CDR1 SGHRS and CDR2 YFSETQ come from the germline V gene. The V end was cut by 2 bases, the J end by 0 bases, with 6 bases between. CDR3 loop: CASSFHSSYNEQFF. CDR3 nucleotides: TGCGCCAGCAGCTTCCACAGCTCCTACAATGAGCAGTTCTTC.

This clone was detected once. The rearrangement joins TRBV6-1 to TRBJ1-5; D is perhaps TRBD1 (5 bases). Germline CDR1 MNHNS, CDR2 SASEGT. V was cut by 2 bases and J by 7 bases, with 15 bases left in between. This CDR3 is built from 15 residues. The CDR3 here is CASSEQGRVRQPQHF. CDR3 bases: TGTGCCAGCAGTGAACAGGGCAGGGTAAGACAGCCCCAGCATTTT.

The chain employs TRBV5-1 and TRBJ2-1; TRBD2 matches at 11 bases. V shed 2 bases and J 7 bases; nucleotides not matched to a gene: 5. This CDR3 contains 15 residues. Germline V lookup: CDR1 SGHRS, CDR2 YFSETQ. The CDR3 coding sequence is TGCGCCAGCAGCTTAACGACTAGCGGGGTGAATGAGCAGTTCTTC. It codes for CASSLTTSGVNEQFF. The variable domain in full, with the rest retrieved from reference TRBV5-1 and TRBJ2-1, is KAGVTQTPRYLIKTRGQQVTLSCSPISGHRSVSWYQQTPGQGLQFLFEYFSETQRNKGNFPGRFSGRQFSNSRSEMNVSTLELGDSALYLCASSLTTSGVNEQFFGPGTRLTVL.

The chain recombines TRBV7-2 with TRBJ1-3; D unclear. The V end was cut by 3 bases, the J end by 6 bases, with 12 bases between. Germline loops: CDR1 SGHTA, CDR2 FQGNSA. The CDR3 runs 14 residues. The CDR3 coding sequence is TGTGCCAGCAGCTTGCACCCTTCGGAAAACACCATATATTTT. Residues: CASSLHPSENTIYF.

The gene calls are TRBV19 and TRBJ1-1; weak D call: TRBD1 (6 bases). V lost 4 bases and J lost 6, with 12 bases in between. CDR1 LNHDA and CDR2 SQIVND come from the germline V gene (reference sequence). The CDR3 spans 13 residues. CDR3 nucleotide sequence: TGTGCCAGTAGTACCTTCAGGGGTTCTGAAGCTTTCTTT. It is translated as CASSTFRGSEAFF.

V usage is TRBV7-3 and J usage is TRBJ2-3; TRBD2 might be the D (5 bases). The CDR3 totals 12 residues. The ends were cut back, 3 bases at V and 4 bases at J, with 5 bases in the middle. Germline V gene data show CDR1 as SGHTA and CDR2 as FQGTGA. The CDR3 region is CASSFGADTQYF. In DNA, the CDR3 is TGTGCCAGCAGCTTCGGGGCAGATACGCAGTATTTT.

The chain has TRBV5-6 and TRBJ1-2, with a weak D call TRBD1 (5 bases). The CDR3 runs 16 residues. Germline V gene sequence: CDR1 SGHDT, CDR2 YYEEEE. Trimming shortened V by 6 bases and J by 3 bases, and 21 bases separated the two germline ends. CDR3 sequence reads: CASTPVGRGVDYGYTF. DNA of the CDR3: TGTGCCAGCACCCCTGTTGGGAGAGGGGTGGACTATGGCTACACCTTC.

The V and J genes are TRBV5-1 and TRBJ2-7; 7 positions match TRBD1. V was clipped by 0 bases and J by 3 bases; unmatched bases: 3. Germline V gene sequence: CDR1 SGHRS, CDR2 YFSETQ. The CDR3 has 14 residues. The CDR3: CASSLGSGGYEQYF. The CDR3 nucleotides read TGCGCCAGCAGCTTGGGTTCAGGGGGCTACGAGCAGTACTTC.

The CDR3 bases are TGTGCCAGCAGCCCCGAGGGTAGCGGGGGGTTCCTCTCCTACGAGCAGTACTTC. Protein: CASSPEGSGGFLSYEQYF. The gene calls are TRBV7-2 and TRBJ2-7; 10 positions agree with TRBD2. This CDR3 contains 18 residues. J lost 0 bases, V lost 5 bases, and 13 bases had no gene match. Germline lookup yields CDR1 SGHTA and CDR2 FQGNSA.

V gene TRBV18 combines with J gene TRBJ1-5; D possibly corresponds to TRBD1 (5 bases). The germline V gene has CDR1 KGHSH and CDR2 LQKENI. Trimming removed 3 bases from V and 3 bases from J, with 18 bases in between. The CDR3 totals 17 residues. The CDR3 reads CASSPLARGSLNQPQHF. CDR3 in DNA: TGTGCCAGCTCACCCCTAGCACGGGGGTCGCTCAATCAGCCCCAGCATTTT.

The genes are TRBV6-5 and TRBJ2-3; D is ambiguous. The CDR3 runs to 14 residues. Trimming removed 0 bases at V and 6 bases at J, with 10 bases between. CDR1 and CDR2 (germline): MNHEY, SVGAGI. Here the CDR3 DNA reads TGTGCCAGCAGTTACTCGGAAGACGGGGATACGCAGTATTTT. Amino acid sequence: CASSYSEDGDTQYF.

The genes are TRBV5-1 and TRBJ1-4; no firm D call. Deletions cut 0 bases from V and 0 bases from J, with 9 bases between. The germline V gene encodes CDR1 SGHRS and CDR2 YFSETQ. The CDR3 is made up of 16 amino acids. CDR3 loop: CASSLVATATNEKLFF. For the CDR3, the DNA is TGCGCCAGCAGCTTGGTGGCAACTGCAACTAATGAAAAACTGTTTTTT.

This sequence joins TRBV4-2 and TRBJ1-2; TRBD1 might be the D (6 bases). CDR1 is LGHNA, CDR2 YNFKEQ, per germline. The germline V and J ends were trimmed by 1 base and 6 bases, with 18 bases remaining between them. This CDR3 is built from 16 residues. The DNA for the CDR3 is TGTGCCAGCAGCCAAGTTGGGGGGGCCATACAGAATGGCTACACCTTC. Translated, it gives CASSQVGGAIQNGYTF.

The chain joins TRBV19 to TRBJ2-4; D tentatively reads TRBD1 or TRBD2 (5 bases each). The CDR3 runs to 15 residues. Trimming left V 11 bases short and J 0 bases short, with 17 bases between. Germline V gives CDR1 LNHDA, CDR2 SQIVND (reference sequence). The CDR3 loop is CASSDGATAKNIQYF. For the CDR3, the DNA is TGTGCCTCAAGTGACGGGGCGACAGCCAAAAACATTCAGTACTTC.